The next 28 T cell receptor beta chains were all read from a single sample in a study of Graves' ophthalmopathy and Graves' hyperthyroidism. The sequenced template was RNA, covering the TCR beta CDR3 region. Following a first-round RT-PCR that used HTBI primers, a second-round multiplex PCR was carried out. TCRdb processed the multiplex PCR reads anew with MiXCR; each CDR3 protein has one entry. Counted here are about 420,000 distinct CDR3 sequences, roughly 21% occurring once; the ten biggest clones make up under 3%. What was sequenced was peripheral blood. The receptors shown here come from a woman aged 18-35 years with stable Graves' hyperthyroidism.

This clonotype was seen a few times. V and J are TRBV6-1 and TRBJ2-7; TRBD2 matches 8 bases. The CDR3 contains 13 residues. Trimming took 7 bases from V and 1 from J; bases not matched to a gene: 3. The germline gives CDR1 MNHNS, CDR2 SASEGT. CDR3 protein: CASKSGSSYEQYF. The CDR3 nucleotides read TGTGCCAGCAAAAGCGGGAGTTCCTACGAGCAGTACTTC.

This clonotype has just a few counts. A single base separates this from a much larger clone, so it may be a read error. The chain uses TRBV30 and TRBJ2-2; TRBD1 might be the D (6 bases). The CDR3 is 12 residues long. Germline V lookup: CDR1 GTSNPN, CDR2 SVGIG (reference sequence). CDR3 sequence (DNA): TGTGCCTGGAGTAGGGGGACCGGGGAGCTGTGTTTT. This encodes CAWSRGTGELCF.

V usage is TRBV6-1 and J usage is TRBJ1-5, with D possibly matching TRBD1 (6 bases). V was clipped by 2 bases and J by 0 bases, with 8 bases between them. Germline V lookup: CDR1 MNHNS, CDR2 SASEGT. The CDR3 covers 15 residues. CDR3 sequence reads: CASSEWDISNQPQHF. The CDR3 DNA follows: TGTGCCAGCAGTGAATGGGACATTAGCAATCAGCCCCAGCATTTT.

CDR3 sequence (DNA): TGTGCCAGCATGAGGGACTACTATGGCTACACCTTC. It translates to CASMRDYYGYTF. V usage is TRBV2 and J usage is TRBJ1-2; a possible D gene is TRBD1 (5 bases). This CDR3 spans 12 amino acids. V dropped 7 bases and J dropped 3 bases, with 9 bases sitting between them. Germline V gives CDR1 SNHLY, CDR2 FYNNEI.

Details on this clonotype: Just one base apart from a much larger clone, this may be a read error. The V gene is TRBV11-2, the J gene TRBJ1-1, with D unclear. Trimming took off 1 base at V and 3 bases at J, with 9 bases between the two ends. The CDR3 is 14 amino acids. Germline V CDR1 and CDR2: SGHAT, FQNNGV. CDR3 bases: TGTGCCAGCAGCTTAGCAGCGGCGGACACTGAAGCTTTCTTT. Protein sequence: CASSLAAADTEAFF. Full variable domain (rest looked up from reference TRBV11-2 and TRBJ1-1): EAGVAQSPRYKIIEKRQSVAFWCNPISGHATLYWYQQILGQGPKLLIQFQNNGVVDDSQLPKDRFSAERLKGVDSTLKIQPAKLEDSAVYLCASSLAAADTEAFFGQGTRLTVV.

The V gene is TRBV11-3, the J gene TRBJ2-5, with 7 bases lining up with TRBD1. The DNA end is more similar to TRBJ2-7, so the J call may be wrong. Germline V gene lookup returns CDR1 SGHNT and CDR2 YENEEA. CDR3 length: 16 residues. CDR3 sequence reads: CASSLGMGQFPYEQYF. The CDR3 DNA reads as TGTGCCAGCAGCTTAGGTATGGGACAGTTCCCCTACGAGCAGTACTTC.

This clonotype has a count of ten or more. J is TRBJ2-5 and V is TRBV10-3, with D perhaps TRBD1 (6 bases). The V gene's germline CDR1 is ENHRY and CDR2 SYGVKD. This CDR3 has 16 residues. The ends were cut back, 0 bases at V and 10 bases at J, with 21 bases in the middle. The CDR3 DNA reads TGTGCCATCAGTGAGTCCGCCTGGATCGGGACACGGAACCAGTACTTC. This translates into CAISESAWIGTRNQYF.

This clonotype was counted at least ten times. The chain recombines TRBV11-2 with TRBJ2-7; D perhaps matches TRBD2 (5 bases). This CDR3 region has 15 residues. Germline V gene data show CDR1 as SGHAT and CDR2 as FQNNGV. V dropped 0 bases and J dropped 2 bases, with 11 bases sitting between them. CDR3 in amino acids: CASSLDRGNAYEQYF. CDR3 bases: TGTGCCAGCAGCTTAGATCGGGGAAACGCCTACGAGCAGTACTTC.

This clonotype has at least ten counts. This chain joins TRBV6-1 and TRBJ2-2, with 9 bases matching TRBD1. The J segment lost 6 bases and the V segment lost 5 bases, leaving 7 bases of the junction unmatched. The CDR3 extends over 15 amino acids. CDR1 and CDR2 (germline): MNHNS, SASEGT. The CDR3 nucleotides read TGTGCCAGCAGTCGACAGGGGGTAGTGGCCGGGGAGCTGTTTTTT. It is translated as CASSRQGVVAGELFF.

There are many counts of this clonotype. The CDR3 does not end in the conserved phenylalanine or tryptophan, so this is likely a read error. The rearrangement joins TRBV20-1 to TRBJ2-7; 14 bases agree with TRBD2. CDR1 DFQATT and CDR2 SNEGSKA come from the germline V gene (reference sequence). The CDR3 extends over 16 amino acids. J was trimmed by 2 bases and V by 4 bases; bases with no gene match: 7. The CDR3 loop reads CSATPGLAGDAYEQYL. In DNA form, the CDR3 reads TGCAGTGCTACCCCGGGACTAGCGGGAGACGCCTACGAGCAGTACCTC.

Many counts were recorded for this clonotype. The V gene is TRBV7-2, the J gene TRBJ2-7; 7 nucleotides line up with TRBD2. Per germline, CDR1 SGHTA and CDR2 FQGNSA. The V and J ends lost 0 bases and 2 bases, in that order; junction bases with no gene match: 4. CDR3 length: 15 amino acids. CDR3 DNA sequence: TGTGCCAGCAGCTTAGCCGCTAGCGGTACCTACGAGCAGTACTTC. This translates into CASSLAASGTYEQYF.

This clonotype has ten or more counts. This chain links TRBV3-1 with TRBJ1-1; D might be TRBD1 (5 bases). This CDR3 contains 14 residues. The V gene lost 2 bases and the J gene lost 1 base, with 8 bases spanning the gap. Germline V gene sequence: CDR1 LGHDT, CDR2 YNNKEL (reference sequence). CDR3 residues: CASSQRGANTEAFF. CDR3 nucleotides: TGTGCCAGCAGCCAACGGGGCGCGAACACTGAAGCTTTCTTT.

This clonotype came up many times. The chain joins TRBV24-1 to TRBJ1-2; 7 bases are shared with TRBD1. Germline loops: CDR1 KGHDR, CDR2 SFDVKD. Germline trimming cut 4 bases from V and 5 bases from J; bases unmatched to any gene: 6. The CDR3 is made up of 14 amino acids. CDR3 coding DNA: TGTGCCACCAGTGACCCGGGACAGAAGTATGGCTACACCTTC. Its translation is CATSDPGQKYGYTF.

The chain uses TRBV6-1 and TRBJ2-7; D might be TRBD1 or TRBD2, each matching 6 bases. CDR1 MNHNS and CDR2 SASEGT come from the germline V gene. V was shortened by 4 bases and J by 11 bases, with 12 bases between the two germline ends. This CDR3 region has 11 residues. This CDR3 is CASSGSGAEYF. CDR3 nucleotides: TGTGCCAGCAGTGGATCGGGGGCAGAGTACTTC.

This clonotype was picked up many times. V is TRBV4-1 and J is TRBJ2-5; 13 bases align to TRBD2. This CDR3 has 18 residues. The germline gives CDR1 MGHRA, CDR2 YSYEKL. V was clipped by 4 bases and J by 4 bases; unmatched bases: 12. The CDR3 DNA follows: TGCGCCAGCAGCCGCAACCCAGCTAGGACTAGCGGGGGAGAGACCCAGTACTTC. Amino acids: CASSRNPARTSGGETQYF.

This clonotype was counted ten times or more. The chain combines TRBV12-3 or TRBV12-4 with TRBJ1-6; D unclear. The germline V and J ends were trimmed by 5 bases and 4 bases, with 15 bases remaining between them. This CDR3 is 16 amino acids long. This CDR3 reads CASSLGLVVYNSPLHF. DNA of the CDR3: TGTGCCAGCAGTCTCGGGTTAGTAGTTTATAATTCACCCCTCCACTTT.

The gene calls are TRBV12-3 or TRBV12-4 and TRBJ2-7; 7 nucleotides align to TRBD1. The CDR3 is 14 residues long. V lost 6 bases, J lost 0 bases, and 5 bases stayed unmatched. CDR3 sequence reads: CASRSRGSSYEQYV. The DNA of the CDR3 is TGTGCCAGCAGGAGCAGGGGGAGCTCCTACGAGCAGTACGTC.

This chain uses TRBV7-2 with TRBJ1-1; D possibly corresponds to TRBD1 (5 bases). V was pared by 6 bases and J by 5 bases, with 16 bases between. The CDR3 runs 14 residues. The germline V gene encodes CDR1 SGHTA and CDR2 FQGNSA. The CDR3 nucleotides are TGTGCCAGCAGTTTGGGGGGGGAGGAGACTGAAGCTTTCTTT. This sequence encodes CASSLGGEETEAFF.

This clonotype was counted many times. The chain has TRBV6-1 and TRBJ2-7, with D possibly called TRBD1 or TRBD2 (5 bases each). V lost 4 bases to trimming and J lost 6 bases, with 16 bases between them. The CDR3 spans 14 residues. Germline V lookup: CDR1 MNHNS, CDR2 SASEGT. The CDR3: CASSVGREFSEQYF. CDR3 DNA sequence: TGTGCCAGCAGTGTTGGCAGGGAGTTCTCCGAGCAGTACTTC.

This clonotype was seen many times. CDR3 sequence reads: CSVTKQGMNTEAFF. The CDR3 DNA follows: TGCAGCGTCACAAAACAGGGGATGAACACTGAAGCTTTCTTT. This chain uses TRBV29-1 with TRBJ1-1; 7 positions match TRBD1. The V gene end was trimmed by 6 bases and the J gene end by 0 bases; junction bases not matched to a gene: 7. Germline CDR1 SQVTM, CDR2 ANQGSEA. This CDR3 is built from 14 residues.

This clonotype has ten or more counts. The chain recombines TRBV7-6 with TRBJ2-7, with 12 bases lining up with TRBD2. Trimming cost V 4 bases and J 6 bases; bases outside gene matches: 7. The V gene's germline CDR1 is SGHVS and CDR2 FNYEAQ. The CDR3 runs 15 residues. CDR3 amino acids: CASSSLAGGRGEQYF. The CDR3 nucleotides read TGTGCCAGCAGCTCTCTAGCGGGAGGGCGGGGCGAGCAGTACTTC.

This clonotype has a count of ten or more. For the CDR3, the DNA is TGTGCCAGCAAGCGGTCGGGGGATTATTCTGAAGCTTTCTTT. This encodes CASKRSGDYSEAFF. This chain connects TRBV9 to TRBJ1-1; D possibly corresponds to TRBD1 (5 bases). This CDR3 contains 14 residues. Germline V gives CDR1 SGDLS, CDR2 YYNGEE. V was shortened by 6 bases and J by 6 bases, with 18 bases between the two germline ends. Drawing the rest from reference TRBV9 and TRBJ1-1, the complete variable domain is DSGVTQTPKHLITATGQRVTLRCSPRSGDLSVYWYQQSLDQGLQFLIQYYNGEERAKGNILERFSAQQFPDLHSELNLSSLELGDSALYFCASKRSGDYSEAFFGQGTRLTVV.

The chain combines TRBV20-1 with TRBJ2-2; TRBD2 aligns across 7 bases. The CDR3 contains 14 residues. After removal of 1 base from V and 4 bases from J, the junction contained 3 bases not matched to a gene. From germline, CDR1 is DFQATT and CDR2 SNEGSKA (reference sequence). The CDR3 loop reads CSARGGSGTGELFF. Here the CDR3 DNA reads TGCAGTGCTAGAGGCGGGAGTGGCACCGGGGAGCTGTTTTTT.

The chain joins TRBV5-1 to TRBJ2-7; D could derive from TRBD1 or TRBD2 (5 bases each). Trimming removed 5 bases at V and 5 bases at J, with 14 bases between. The CDR3 is 13 amino acids. The germline CDR1 and CDR2 sequences are SGHRS and YFSETQ. The CDR3 sequence is CASSSGDPHEQYF. The DNA of the CDR3 is TGCGCCAGCAGTTCCGGGGACCCCCACGAGCAGTACTTC.

In its sample, this clonotype was seen many times. V and J are TRBV12-3 or TRBV12-4 and TRBJ2-7, with 10 bases that match TRBD2. J was trimmed by 2 bases and V by 3 bases; bases with no gene match: 7. The CDR3 is 16 residues long. As DNA, the CDR3 is TGTGCCAGCAGTTTCGAACTAGCGGGGCCCCCCTACGAGCAGTACTTC. Protein product: CASSFELAGPPYEQYF.

This clonotype showed up many times. V is TRBV28 and J is TRBJ1-1; possibly TRBD1 for D (5 bases). The CDR3 spans 16 residues. The V and J ends lost 7 bases and 0 bases respectively, with 18 bases between them. The germline gives CDR1 MDHEN, CDR2 SYDVKM. CDR3 sequence reads: CASNGPGTRMNTEAFF. CDR3 sequence (DNA): TGTGCCAGCAACGGGCCGGGGACGAGAATGAACACTGAAGCTTTCTTT.

This clonotype was seen ten or more times. The chain carries TRBV6-1 and TRBJ2-7; D gene uncertain. Germline V gene data show CDR1 as MNHNS and CDR2 as SASEGT. V was pared by 6 bases and J by 4 bases, with 10 bases between. CDR3 length equals 12 residues. DNA for the CDR3: TGTGCCAGCAGGGCAGTGTGGTACGAGCAGTACTTC. Amino acid sequence: CASRAVWYEQYF.

This clonotype was seen ten or more times. This chain joins TRBV2 and TRBJ1-2; perhaps TRBD1 as D (6 bases). Between the trimmed V and J ends, which lost 4 bases and 4 bases, there was a span of 13 bases. The CDR3 extends over 14 amino acids. Germline V gives CDR1 SNHLY, CDR2 FYNNEI. The CDR3 is CASSVRQARYGYTF. CDR3 coding DNA: TGTGCCAGCAGTGTCAGACAGGCCCGCTATGGCTACACCTTC.